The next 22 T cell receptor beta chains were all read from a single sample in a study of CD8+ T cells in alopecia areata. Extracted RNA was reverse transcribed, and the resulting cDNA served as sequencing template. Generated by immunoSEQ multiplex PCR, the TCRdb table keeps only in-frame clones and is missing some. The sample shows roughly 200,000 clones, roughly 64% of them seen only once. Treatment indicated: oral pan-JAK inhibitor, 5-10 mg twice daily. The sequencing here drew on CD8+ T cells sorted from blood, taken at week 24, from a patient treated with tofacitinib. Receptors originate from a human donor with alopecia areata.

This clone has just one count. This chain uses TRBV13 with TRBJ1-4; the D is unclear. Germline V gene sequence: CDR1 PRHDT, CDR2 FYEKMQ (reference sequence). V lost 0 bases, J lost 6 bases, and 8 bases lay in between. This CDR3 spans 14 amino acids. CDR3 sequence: CASSLGGEDEKLFF. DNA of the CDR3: TGTGCCAGCAGCTTAGGCGGCGAGGATGAAAAACTGTTTTTT.

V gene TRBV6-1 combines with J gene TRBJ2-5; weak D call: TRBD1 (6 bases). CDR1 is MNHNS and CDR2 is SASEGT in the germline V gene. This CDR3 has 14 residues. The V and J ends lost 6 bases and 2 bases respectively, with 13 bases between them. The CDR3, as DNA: TGTGCCAGCAGCCCTTCCGGACAGCAAGAGACCCAGTACTTC. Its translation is CASSPSGQQETQYF.

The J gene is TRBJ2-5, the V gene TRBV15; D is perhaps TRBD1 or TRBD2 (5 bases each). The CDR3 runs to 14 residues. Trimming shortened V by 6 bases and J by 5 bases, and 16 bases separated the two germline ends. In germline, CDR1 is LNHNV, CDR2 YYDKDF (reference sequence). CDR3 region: CATSLSRGWETQYF. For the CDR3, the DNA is TGTGCCACCAGTCTTAGCCGGGGCTGGGAGACCCAGTACTTC.

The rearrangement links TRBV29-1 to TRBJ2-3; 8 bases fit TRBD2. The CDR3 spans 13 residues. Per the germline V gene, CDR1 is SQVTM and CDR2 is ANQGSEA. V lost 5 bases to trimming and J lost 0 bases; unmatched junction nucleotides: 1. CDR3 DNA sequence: TGCAGCGTTAGCGGGGGTAGCACAGATACGCAGTATTTT. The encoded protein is CSVSGGSTDTQYF.

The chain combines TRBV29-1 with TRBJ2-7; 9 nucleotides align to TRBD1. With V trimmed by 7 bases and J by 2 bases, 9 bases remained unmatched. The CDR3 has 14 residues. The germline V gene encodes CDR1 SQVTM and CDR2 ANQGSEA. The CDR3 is CSAMGQGRPYEQYF. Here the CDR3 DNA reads TGCAGCGCCATGGGACAGGGTCGACCCTACGAGCAGTACTTC.

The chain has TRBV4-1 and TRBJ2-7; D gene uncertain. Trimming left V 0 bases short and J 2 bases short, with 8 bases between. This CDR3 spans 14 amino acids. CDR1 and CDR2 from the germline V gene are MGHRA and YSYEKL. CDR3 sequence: CASSQEGSPYEQYF. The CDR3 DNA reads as TGCGCCAGCAGCCAAGAGGGCAGCCCCTACGAGCAGTACTTC.

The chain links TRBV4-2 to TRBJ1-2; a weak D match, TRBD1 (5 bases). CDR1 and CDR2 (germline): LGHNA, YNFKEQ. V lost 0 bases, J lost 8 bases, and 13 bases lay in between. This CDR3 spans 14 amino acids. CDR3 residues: CASSQDNGAGGYTF. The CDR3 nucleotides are TGTGCCAGCAGCCAAGATAACGGGGCCGGGGGCTACACCTTC.

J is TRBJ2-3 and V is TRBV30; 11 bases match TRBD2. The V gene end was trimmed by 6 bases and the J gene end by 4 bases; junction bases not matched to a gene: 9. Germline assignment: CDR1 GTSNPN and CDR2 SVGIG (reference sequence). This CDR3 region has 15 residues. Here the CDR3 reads CACLAGGHPPDTQYF. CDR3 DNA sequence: TGTGCCTGCTTAGCGGGGGGGCACCCCCCAGATACGCAGTATTTT.

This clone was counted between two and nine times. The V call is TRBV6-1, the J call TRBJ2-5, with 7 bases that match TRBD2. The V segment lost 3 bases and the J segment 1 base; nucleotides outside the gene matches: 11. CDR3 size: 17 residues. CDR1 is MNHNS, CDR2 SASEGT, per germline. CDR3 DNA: TGTGCCAGCAGTGAGATGACTTCGCGGGGGATCCAAGAGACCCAGTACTTC. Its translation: CASSEMTSRGIQETQYF.

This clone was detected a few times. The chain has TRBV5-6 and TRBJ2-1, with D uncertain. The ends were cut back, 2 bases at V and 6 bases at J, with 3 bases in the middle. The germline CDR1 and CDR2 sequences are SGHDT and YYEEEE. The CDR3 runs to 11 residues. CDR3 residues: CASSFGNEQFF. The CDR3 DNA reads TGTGCCAGCAGCTTCGGCAATGAGCAGTTCTTC.

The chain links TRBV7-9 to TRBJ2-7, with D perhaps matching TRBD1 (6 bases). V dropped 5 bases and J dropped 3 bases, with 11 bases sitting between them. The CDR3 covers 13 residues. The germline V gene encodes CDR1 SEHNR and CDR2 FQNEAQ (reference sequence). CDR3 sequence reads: CASSSDRSYEQYF. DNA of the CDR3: TGTGCCAGCAGCAGCGACAGGAGCTACGAGCAGTACTTC.

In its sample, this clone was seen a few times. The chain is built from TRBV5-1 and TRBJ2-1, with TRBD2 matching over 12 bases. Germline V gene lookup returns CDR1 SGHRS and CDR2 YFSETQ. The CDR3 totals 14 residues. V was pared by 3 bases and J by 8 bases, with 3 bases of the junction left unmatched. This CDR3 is CASSSSGGADEQFF. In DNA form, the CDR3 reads TGCGCCAGCAGCTCTAGCGGGGGGGCCGATGAGCAGTTCTTC.

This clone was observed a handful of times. The DNA for the CDR3 is TGTGCCAGCAGCTCCGGGACAGGGGCGACCGAGCAGTACTTC. It is translated as CASSSGTGATEQYF. The V and J genes are TRBV5-6 and TRBJ2-7, with 10 nucleotides matching TRBD1. Per the germline V gene, CDR1 is SGHDT and CDR2 is YYEEEE. Trimming at V came to 3 bases and at J to 6 bases, leaving 6 bases not matched to a gene. This CDR3 comprises 14 residues.

The CDR3 DNA sequence: TGTGCCAGCAGAGGACGGGTTTCGCGCACAGATACGCAGTATTTT. Its protein is CASRGRVSRTDTQYF. The chain links TRBV6-1 to TRBJ2-3, with no clear D. V shed 6 bases and J shed 1 base, with 14 bases lying between them. This CDR3 region has 15 residues. Per germline, CDR1 MNHNS and CDR2 SASEGT.

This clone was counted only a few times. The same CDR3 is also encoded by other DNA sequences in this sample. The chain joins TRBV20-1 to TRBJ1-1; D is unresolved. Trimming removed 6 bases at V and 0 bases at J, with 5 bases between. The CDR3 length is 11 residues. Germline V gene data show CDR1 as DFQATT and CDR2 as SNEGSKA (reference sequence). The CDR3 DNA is TGCAGTGCACCCCTGAACACTGAAGCTTTCTTT. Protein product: CSAPLNTEAFF.

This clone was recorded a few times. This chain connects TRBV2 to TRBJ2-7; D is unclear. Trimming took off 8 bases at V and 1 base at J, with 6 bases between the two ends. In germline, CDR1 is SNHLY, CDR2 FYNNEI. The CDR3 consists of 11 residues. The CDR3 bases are TGTGCCAGCCAAATGTCCTACGAGCAGTACTTC. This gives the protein CASQMSYEQYF.

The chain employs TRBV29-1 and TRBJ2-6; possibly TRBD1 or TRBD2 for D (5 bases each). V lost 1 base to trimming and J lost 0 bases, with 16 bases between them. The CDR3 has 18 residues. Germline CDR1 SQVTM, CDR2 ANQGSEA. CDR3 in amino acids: CSVEAPRDGSSGANVLTF. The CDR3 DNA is TGCAGCGTTGAAGCCCCCCGGGACGGTAGCTCTGGGGCCAACGTCCTGACTTTC.

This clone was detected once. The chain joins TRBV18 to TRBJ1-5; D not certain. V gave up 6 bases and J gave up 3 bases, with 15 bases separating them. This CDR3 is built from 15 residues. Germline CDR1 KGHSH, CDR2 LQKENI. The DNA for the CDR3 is TGTGCCAGCTCTTCTCCAGAGGGCAACAATCAGCCCCAGCATTTT. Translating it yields CASSSPEGNNQPQHF.

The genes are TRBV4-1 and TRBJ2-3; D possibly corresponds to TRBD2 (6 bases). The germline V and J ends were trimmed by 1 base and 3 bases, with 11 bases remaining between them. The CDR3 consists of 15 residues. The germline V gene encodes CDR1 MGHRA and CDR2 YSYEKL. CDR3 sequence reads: CASSQGPRGTDTQYF. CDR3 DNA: TGCGCCAGCAGCCAAGGGCCCCGGGGGACAGATACGCAGTATTTT.

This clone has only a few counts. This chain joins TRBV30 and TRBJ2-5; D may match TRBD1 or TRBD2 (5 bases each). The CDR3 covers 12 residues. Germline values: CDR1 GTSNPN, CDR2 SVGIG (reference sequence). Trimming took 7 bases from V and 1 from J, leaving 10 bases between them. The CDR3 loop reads CASSGPQETQYF. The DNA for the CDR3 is TGTGCCTCTTCGGGACCCCAAGAGACCCAGTACTTC.

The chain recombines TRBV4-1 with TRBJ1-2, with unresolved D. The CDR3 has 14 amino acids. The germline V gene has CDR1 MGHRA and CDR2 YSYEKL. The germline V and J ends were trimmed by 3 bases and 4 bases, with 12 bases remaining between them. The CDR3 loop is CASSQSWTFYGYTF. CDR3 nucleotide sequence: TGCGCCAGCAGCCAGTCGTGGACCTTCTATGGCTACACCTTC.

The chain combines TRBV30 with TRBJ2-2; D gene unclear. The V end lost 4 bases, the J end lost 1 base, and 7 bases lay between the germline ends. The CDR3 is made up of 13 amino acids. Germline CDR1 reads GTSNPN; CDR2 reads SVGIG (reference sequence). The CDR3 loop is CAWMLVNTGELFF. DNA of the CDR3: TGTGCCTGGATGTTAGTGAACACCGGGGAGCTGTTTTTT.